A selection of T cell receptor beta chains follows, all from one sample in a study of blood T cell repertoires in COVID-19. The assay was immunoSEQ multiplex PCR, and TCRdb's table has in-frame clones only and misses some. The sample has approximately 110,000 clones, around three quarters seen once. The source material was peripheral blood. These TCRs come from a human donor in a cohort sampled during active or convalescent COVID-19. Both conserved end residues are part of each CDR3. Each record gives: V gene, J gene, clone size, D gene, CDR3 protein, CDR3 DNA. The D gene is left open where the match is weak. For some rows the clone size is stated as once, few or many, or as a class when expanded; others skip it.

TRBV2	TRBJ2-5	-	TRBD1	CASQRGQGALGETQYF	TGTGCTTCCCAGAGGGGACAGGGGGCGTTGGGAGAGACCCAGTACTTC
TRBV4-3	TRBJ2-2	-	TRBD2	CASSQDVAGSGELFF	TGCGCCAGCAGCCAAGACGTAGCGGGGTCCGGGGAGCTGTTTTTT
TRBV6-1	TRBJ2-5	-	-	CASSEMRQPQETQYF	TGTGCCAGCAGTGAAATGCGACAGCCTCAAGAGACCCAGTACTTC
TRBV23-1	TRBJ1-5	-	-	CASSHGRRGQPQHF	TGCGCCAGCAGTCATGGGAGGCGGGGCCAGCCCCAGCATTTT
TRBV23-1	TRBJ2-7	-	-	CASSQSSGYEQYF	TGCGCCAGCAGTCAATCGTCCGGCTACGAGCAGTACTTC
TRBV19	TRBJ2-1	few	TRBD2	CASTRGLAPRRDEQFF	TGTGCCAGTACTAGGGGACTAGCGCCCCGCCGCGATGAGCAGTTCTTC
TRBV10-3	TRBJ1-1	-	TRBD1	CAISRSGTGEAFF	TGTGCCATCAGTCGATCCGGGACAGGTGAAGCTTTCTTT
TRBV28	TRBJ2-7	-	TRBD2	CASSRPSGRSYEQYF	TGTGCCAGCAGTCGACCTAGCGGGCGGTCCTACGAGCAGTACTTC
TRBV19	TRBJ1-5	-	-	CASSLGGAHGQPQHF	TGTGCCAGTAGCCTGGGGGGGGCGCATGGTCAGCCCCAGCATTTT
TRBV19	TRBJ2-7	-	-	CASSMGRHIYEQYF	TGTGCCAGTAGTATGGGGAGACACATCTACGAGCAGTACTTC
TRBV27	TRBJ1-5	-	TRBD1	CATRIQGAGNQPQHF	TGTGCCACCCGGATTCAGGGGGCTGGCAATCAGCCCCAGCATTTT
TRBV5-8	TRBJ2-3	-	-	CASSLVQLSTDTQYF	TGTGCCAGCAGCTTGGTGCAGTTAAGCACAGATACGCAGTATTTT
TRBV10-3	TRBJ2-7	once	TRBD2	CAISGGSSYEQYF	TGTGCCATCAGCGGGGGGAGCTCCTACGAGCAGTACTTC
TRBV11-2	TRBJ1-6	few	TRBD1	CASSPTPRGSSPLHF	TGTGCCAGCAGCCCGACCCCCAGGGGGAGTTCACCCCTCCACTTT
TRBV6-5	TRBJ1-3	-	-	CASMAAGNTIYF	TGTGCCAGCATGGCCGCTGGAAACACCATATATTTT
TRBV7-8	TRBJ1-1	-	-	CASSLIWTAEAFF	TGTGCCAGCAGCTTAATTTGGACAGCTGAAGCTTTCTTT
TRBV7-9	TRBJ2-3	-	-	CASSLGVQLTDTQYF	TGTGCCAGCAGCTTAGGTGTTCAACTCACAGATACGCAGTATTTT
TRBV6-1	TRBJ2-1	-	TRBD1	CASSELIRTGVGEQFF	TGTGCCAGCAGTGAACTCATTAGGACAGGGGTTGGTGAGCAGTTCTTC
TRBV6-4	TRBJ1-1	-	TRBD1	CASSEYRGDEAFF	TGTGCCAGCAGTGAGTACAGGGGCGACGAAGCTTTCTTT
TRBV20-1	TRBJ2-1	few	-	CSARVAIEQFF	TGCAGTGCTAGAGTAGCGATTGAGCAGTTCTTC